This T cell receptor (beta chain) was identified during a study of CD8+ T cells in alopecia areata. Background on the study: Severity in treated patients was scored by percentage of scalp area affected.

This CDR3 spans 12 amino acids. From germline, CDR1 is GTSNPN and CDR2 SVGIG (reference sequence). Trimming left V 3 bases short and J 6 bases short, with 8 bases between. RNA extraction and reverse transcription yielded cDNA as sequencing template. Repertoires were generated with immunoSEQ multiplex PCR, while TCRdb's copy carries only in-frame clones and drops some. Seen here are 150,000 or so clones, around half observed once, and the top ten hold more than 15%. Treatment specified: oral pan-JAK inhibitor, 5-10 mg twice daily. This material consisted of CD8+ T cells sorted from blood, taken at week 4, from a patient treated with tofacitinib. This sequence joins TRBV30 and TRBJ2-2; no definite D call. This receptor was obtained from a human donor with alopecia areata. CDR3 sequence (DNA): TGTGCCTGGAGAGTAGAGGCCGGGGAGCTGTTTTTT. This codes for CAWRVEAGELFF.